The 18 T cell receptor beta chains presented below share a single source sample, sequenced in a study of T cell repertoires in cytomegalovirus infection. These TCRs' antigens remain unknown. TCRdb re-analysed the reads in MiXCR, keeping a single row per CDR3 protein. The table has hundreds of thousands of distinct CDR3 sequences, around a third seen once. The sequenced sample was cultured PBMCs, obtained from culture after CMV antigen stimulation. The receptors come from a human donor in good health (CMV status not recorded). Some clones in this sample may be carry-over from other donors' samples.

Here the CDR3 DNA reads TGTGCCGCCCGGGCGGGGGGGCTCAATGAGCAGTTCTTC. The encoded protein is CAARAGGLNEQFF. This rearrangement joins TRBV10-3 to TRBJ2-1; 9 bases align to TRBD2. The length of the CDR3 is 13 residues. CDR1 is ENHRY and CDR2 is SYGVKD in the germline V gene. The V gene end was trimmed by 11 bases and the J gene end by 6 bases; junction bases not matched to a gene: 8.

J is TRBJ1-5 and V is TRBV12-3 or TRBV12-4, with D perhaps matching TRBD1 (5 bases). This CDR3 has 12 amino acids. V shed 6 bases and J shed 15 bases, with 18 bases lying between them. The CDR3 loop is CASSYSRQPVHF. DNA for the CDR3: TGTGCCAGCAGCTACTCTCGACAGCCGGTGCATTTT.

The chain has TRBV20-1 and TRBJ2-3; 13 bases fit TRBD2. After removal of 4 bases from V and 1 base from J, the junction contained 8 bases not matched to a gene. Germline V gene lookup returns CDR1 DFQATT and CDR2 SNEGSKA (reference sequence). CDR3 size: 17 residues. CDR3 residues: CSATGTSGIWGTDTQYF. CDR3 nucleotides: TGCAGTGCTACCGGGACTAGCGGGATTTGGGGCACAGATACGCAGTATTTT.

This sequence joins TRBV2 and TRBJ1-1; TRBD1 agrees at 7 bases. With 11 bases clipped from V and 4 bases from J, the junction kept 10 bases outside the gene matches. The CDR3 runs 13 residues. Germline V gives CDR1 SNHLY, CDR2 FYNNEI. CDR3 bases: TGTGCCGGAGCGACAGGGATTGGCACTGAAGCTTTCTTT. Amino acids: CAGATGIGTEAFF.

The V call is TRBV3-1, the J call TRBJ1-1; 9 nucleotides match TRBD1. With V trimmed by 5 bases and J by 1 base, 5 bases remained unmatched. Per germline, CDR1 LGHDT and CDR2 YNNKEL (reference sequence). The CDR3 is made up of 15 amino acids. CDR3 region: CASSSWTGENTEAFF. CDR3 DNA: TGTGCCAGCAGCTCGTGGACAGGGGAGAACACTGAAGCTTTCTTT.

This clonotype was detected a few times. The genes are TRBV6-5 and TRBJ2-3; D uncertain. CDR1 and CDR2 (germline): MNHEY, SVGAGI. V was pared by 2 bases and J by 6 bases, with 3 bases between. CDR3 length: 11 residues. CDR3 coding DNA: TGTGCCAGCAGTTACGAGGATACGCAGTATTTT. It translates to CASSYEDTQYF.

The CDR3 nucleotides are TGCAGTGCTAGTATCCCTCTTAGCGGGATGAATGAGCAGTTCTTC. It specifies CSASIPLSGMNEQFF. The chain employs TRBV20-1 and TRBJ2-1; TRBD2 matches at 8 bases. V lost 3 bases to trimming and J lost 7 bases; unmatched junction nucleotides: 11. The CDR3 spans 15 residues. The germline V gene encodes CDR1 DFQATT and CDR2 SNEGSKA (reference sequence).

The chain couples TRBV7-9 to TRBJ1-4, with D possibly being TRBD1 (5 bases). Germline CDR1 is SEHNR and CDR2 is FQNEAQ (reference sequence). Trimming pared 0 bases from V and 6 bases from J, leaving 11 bases between. The CDR3 totals 15 residues. The CDR3, as DNA: TGTGCCAGCAGCTTAGCCGGGGGAAGATATGAAAAACTGTTTTTT. Translated, it gives CASSLAGGRYEKLFF.

V is TRBV11-2 and J is TRBJ2-3; D is ambiguous. The V gene's germline CDR1 is SGHAT and CDR2 FQNNGV. The CDR3 has 15 amino acids. V lost 4 bases to trimming and J lost 4 bases, with 15 bases between them. DNA for the CDR3: TGTGCCAGCAGCTCCCTCCCAGCCCCATCAGATACGCAGTATTTT. This sequence encodes CASSSLPAPSDTQYF.

V and J are TRBV10-3 and TRBJ1-5; D is ambiguous. Trimming stripped 10 bases from V and 0 bases from J, with 7 bases between. The CDR3 length is 12 residues. Germline CDR1 reads ENHRY; CDR2 reads SYGVKD. CDR3 sequence: CATTDSNQPQHF. CDR3 bases: TGTGCCACCACAGATAGCAATCAGCCCCAGCATTTT.

There are many counts of this clonotype. The gene calls are TRBV7-8 and TRBJ2-3, with TRBD2 matching 12 bases. Trimming cost V 5 bases and J 4 bases; bases outside gene matches: 4. This CDR3 spans 15 amino acids. CDR1 and CDR2 from the germline V gene are SGHVS and FQNEAQ. CDR3 sequence: CASSPSGGASDTQYF. As DNA, the CDR3 is TGTGCCAGCAGCCCTAGCGGGGGGGCCTCAGATACGCAGTATTTT. The whole variable domain, remainder taken from reference TRBV7-8 and TRBJ2-3, is GAGVSQSPRYKVAKRGQDVALRCDPISGHVSLFWYQQALGQGPEFLTYFQNEAQLDKSGLPSDRFFAERPEGSVSTLKIQRTQQEDSAVYLCASSPSGGASDTQYFGPGTRLTVL.

The rearrangement uses TRBV14 and TRBJ2-2, with no clear D. The CDR3 length is 13 residues. Trimming shortened V by 1 base and J by 6 bases, and 6 bases separated the two germline ends. Germline CDR1 SGHDN, CDR2 FVKESK. CDR3 nucleotides: TGTGCCAGCAGCCAAGCTGCGTCCGGGGAGCTGTTTTTT. Translation: CASSQAASGELFF.

V and J are TRBV29-1 and TRBJ2-3; 9 nucleotides agree with TRBD1. Trimming took 5 bases from V and 3 from J; bases not matched to a gene: 12. This CDR3 comprises 16 residues. CDR1 and CDR2 (germline): SQVTM, ANQGSEA. CDR3 DNA: TGCAGCGTTCTTTTACAGGGGGCTATGGTGACAGATACGCAGTATTTT. Translating gives CSVLLQGAMVTDTQYF.

The V call is TRBV7-6, the J call TRBJ2-1; D is tentatively TRBD1 or TRBD2 (5 bases each). CDR3 length equals 14 residues. Trimming shortened V by 5 bases and J by 6 bases, and 14 bases separated the two germline ends. Germline assignment: CDR1 SGHVS and CDR2 FNYEAQ. The CDR3 here is CASSPPPGSNEQFF. CDR3 nucleotide sequence: TGTGCCAGCAGCCCCCCCCCAGGGAGCAATGAGCAGTTCTTC.

Concerning this clonotype itself: At one boundary the junction diverges from the germline segment, which might be a read error. This chain joins TRBV4-1 and TRBJ1-6; D possibly corresponds to TRBD1 (5 bases). CDR1 is MGHRA, CDR2 YSYEKL, per germline. This CDR3 has 17 residues. The CDR3, as DNA: TGTGCCAGCAGCCAAGATTTCTCGGGGGCCTATAATTCACCCCTCCACTTT. Its protein is CASSQDFSGAYNSPLHF.

This clonotype was detected once. The chain couples TRBV10-2 to TRBJ1-1; tentative D call: TRBD1 (6 bases). The length of the CDR3 is 15 residues. CDR1 is WSHSY, CDR2 SAAADI, per germline. The V gene lost 0 bases and the J gene lost 11 bases, with 19 bases spanning the gap. The CDR3 sequence is CASSESAWGPRWAFF. CDR3 coding DNA: TGCGCCAGCAGTGAGTCCGCGTGGGGGCCTAGGTGGGCTTTCTTT.

The chain recombines TRBV2 with TRBJ2-5, with no clear D. V shed 4 bases and J shed 6 bases, with 15 bases lying between them. From germline, CDR1 is SNHLY and CDR2 FYNNEI. CDR3 length equals 14 residues. CDR3 amino acids: CASSGTASVKTQYF. The CDR3 DNA is TGTGCCAGCAGTGGAACGGCTTCGGTGAAGACCCAGTACTTC.

The V gene is TRBV19, the J gene TRBJ1-5; 10 positions agree with TRBD1. The CDR3 is 15 amino acids. Germline V lookup: CDR1 LNHDA, CDR2 SQIVND (reference sequence). The ends lost 10 bases at V and 4 bases at J; junction bases unmatched: 10. CDR3 coding DNA: TGTGCCACCAAAATGGGACAGGGGACAAATCAGCCCCAGCATTTT. It yields the protein CATKMGQGTNQPQHF.